This T cell receptor beta chain was captured in a study of blood T cell repertoires in COVID-19. Background on the study: Italy, Spain and the United States were the sources of the convalescent and acute COVID-19 samples. Sources were T cells, B-cell-depleted T cells, or PBMCs; the material itself was cDNA or gDNA.

The V and J ends lost 7 bases and 1 base, in that order; junction bases with no gene match: 2. There are 14 residues in the CDR3. Germline CDR1 and CDR2: LNHDA and SQIVND (reference sequence). Under the authors' procedure: Estimation of nucleated cell counts was performed using reference gene primer amplification. TCRdb keeps only in-frame clones here, not all; method: immunoSEQ multiplex PCR. The V and J calls and clone size come from that table; D and trimming were worked out from the DNA. The profile shows about 190,000 clones, under 90% of them singletons. The source of this sequence is a human donor in a cohort sampled during active COVID-19. The sample comprised peripheral blood. V is TRBV19 and J is TRBJ2-2, with 8 positions matching TRBD2. The chain's CDR3 is CASMRGENTGELFF. The CDR3 bases are TGTGCCAGTATGCGGGGGGAGAACACCGGGGAGCTGTTTTTT.